The clone carrying this TCR beta chain came up many times. There are 16 residues in the CDR3. The V and J ends lost 0 bases and 0 bases respectively, with 15 bases between them. Germline values: CDR1 DFQATT, CDR2 SNEGSKA (reference sequence). The data derive from a study of spatial heterogeneity in lung cancer. Across the study: Consistent detection of more beta-chain than alpha-chain sequences was observed.

TCRdb re-derived calls from the 5' RACE reads in MiXCR, one entry per CDR3 protein. Of about 36,000 distinct CDR3 sequences in the sample, 4% to 6% were seen once. The time point: sample taken at primary tumor resection. Extraction of whole RNA from tumor, nontumor lung or frozen PBMC preceded unsorted sequencing. Donors were fewer than 90 untreated early-stage non-small cell lung cancer patients. The sequence derives from a female donor with early-stage non-small cell lung cancer. V and J are TRBV20-1 and TRBJ2-7, with D tentatively TRBD2 (7 bases). The sequences come from PBMCs, collected at surgery. The CDR3 DNA is TGCAGTGCTAGAGATCTTTCACGGGGGGCCTCCTACGAGCAGTACTTC. This gives the protein CSARDLSRGASYEQYF.